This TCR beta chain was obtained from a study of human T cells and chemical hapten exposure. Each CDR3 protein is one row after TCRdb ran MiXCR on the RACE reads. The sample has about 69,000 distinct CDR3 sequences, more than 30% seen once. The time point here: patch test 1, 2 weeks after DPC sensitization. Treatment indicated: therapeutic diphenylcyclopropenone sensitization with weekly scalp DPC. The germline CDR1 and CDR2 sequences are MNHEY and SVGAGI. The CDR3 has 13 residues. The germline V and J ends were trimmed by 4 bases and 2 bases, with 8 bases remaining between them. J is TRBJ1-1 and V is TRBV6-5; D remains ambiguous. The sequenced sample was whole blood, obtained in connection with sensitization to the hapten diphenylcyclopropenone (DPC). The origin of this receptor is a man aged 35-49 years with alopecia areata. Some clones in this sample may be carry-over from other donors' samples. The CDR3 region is CASSWMRNTEAFF. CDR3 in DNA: TGTGCCAGCAGTTGGATGAGAAACACTGAAGCTTTCTTT.